This T cell receptor beta chain was sequenced in a study of blood T cell repertoires in COVID-19. Study background: Nucleic acid was either cDNA or gDNA, and it came from T cells, B-cell-depleted T cells, or PBMCs.

TCRdb's table, derived via immunoSEQ multiplex PCR, lists solely in-frame clones and lacks some. The table has about 300,000 clones, nearly 90% seen once. In germline, CDR1 is GTSNPN, CDR2 SVGIG (reference sequence). The CDR3 is 12 residues long. Trimming shortened V by 2 bases and J by 7 bases, and 11 bases separated the two germline ends. V gene TRBV30 combines with J gene TRBJ1-1; perhaps TRBD1 as D (5 bases). This receptor was obtained from a woman aged 18 to 35 with acute COVID-19. Sequences were obtained from PBMCs or T cells enriched from blood (not recorded which). DNA for the CDR3: TGTGCCTGGAGTCGTGTAGGGGTTGAAGCTTTCTTT. It translates to CAWSRVGVEAFF.